The rows below give T cell receptor beta chains drawn from one sample of a study of blood T cell repertoires in COVID-19. This table comes from immunoSEQ multiplex PCR, and its TCRdb copy is limited to in-frame clones, with some not included. The sample has around 97,000 clones, 70% to 90% seen once; the top ten hold approximately 3%. Sample: peripheral blood. The receptors were gathered from a man aged 50 or older in a cohort sampled during active COVID-19. CDR3s include the opening cysteine and the closing phenylalanine or tryptophan. The D gene is left open where the match is weak. A row's size may be missing; if present it is once, few, many or a size class.

clone_size | j_call | d_call | v_call | cdr3_nt | cdr3_aa
. | TRBJ1-4 | TRBD1 | TRBV5-1 | TGCGCCAGCAGCTTGGTAGGGGGCATTGGTGAAAAACTGTTTTTT | CASSLVGGIGEKLFF
. | TRBJ2-3 | . | TRBV19 | TGTGCCAGTAGTATCTCAAGCAGCACAGATACGCAGTATTTT | CASSISSSTDTQYF
. | TRBJ1-2 | . | TRBV29-1 | TGCAGCGTTGAATCTCAGCGCTATGGCTACACCTTC | CSVESQRYGYTF
once | TRBJ2-3 | TRBD2 | TRBV4-3 | TGCGCCAGCAGCCAGGATCCTAGCGGGGGGGTGGGAGATACGCAGTATTTT | CASSQDPSGGVGDTQYF
. | TRBJ2-5 | TRBD2 | TRBV9 | TGTGCCAGCAGCGCCCCGGGACTAGCTCTTCCAGTGACCCAGTACTTC | CASSAPGLALPVTQYF
. | TRBJ1-3 | . | TRBV5-6 | TGTGCCAGCAGGGCCAGGTCTGGAAACACCATATATTTT | CASRARSGNTIYF
. | TRBJ2-7 | . | TRBV7-2 | TGTGCCAGCAGGGGCGGGACACCTTCTGGTGGCGGGGGGCAGTACTTC | CASRGGTPSGGGGQYF
. | TRBJ1-2 | TRBD1 | TRBV5-4 | TGTGCCAGCAGCCAACAGGGGGCTTGGGGCTACACCTTC | CASSQQGAWGYTF
once | TRBJ2-1 | TRBD2 | TRBV6-5 | TGTGCCAGCAGTTTCGCGGGGGGCCCGGCCAATGAGCAGTTCTTC | CASSFAGGPANEQFF
. | TRBJ2-7 | TRBD1 | TRBV5-6 | TGTGCCAGCAGCTCCGACTGGGAACCGACAGGGGATTTATCCTACGAGCAGTACTTC | CASSSDWEPTGDLSYEQYF
. | TRBJ1-3 | TRBD1 | TRBV19 | TGTGCCACGACGGGACAGGTCTCTGGAAACACCATATATTTT | CATTGQVSGNTIYF
. | TRBJ1-5 | . | TRBV5-5 | TGTGCCAGCAGCTTGCAGGGGTTTAGCAATCAGCCCCAGCATTTT | CASSLQGFSNQPQHF
. | TRBJ1-6 | . | TRBV5-1 | TGCGCCAGCAGTGGGGGGACTACTAATTCACCCCTCCACTTT | CASSGGTTNSPLHF
. | TRBJ2-7 | . | TRBV7-9 | TGTGCCAGCAGCTTAGAGGGAGCCTTAAGCGAGCAGTACTTC | CASSLEGALSEQYF
. | TRBJ2-5 | TRBD2 | TRBV5-1 | TGCGCCAGCAGCTTGGCCCAGACTAGCGGAACGACCCAGTACTTC | CASSLAQTSGTTQYF
. | TRBJ2-6 | . | TRBV6-5 | TGTGCCAGCAGGGGCACCTCTGGGGCCAACGTCCTGACTTTC | CASRGTSGANVLTF
. | TRBJ2-2 | . | TRBV6-5 | TGTGCCAGCACGGTTCGGGCGAACACCGGGGAGCTGTTTTTT | CASTVRANTGELFF
. | TRBJ2-6 | TRBD1 | TRBV6-5 | TGTGCCAGCAAAAAGGGGGCGAGCGGGGCCAACGTCCTGACTTTC | CASKKGASGANVLTF
. | TRBJ2-5 | . | TRBV7-7 | TGTGCCAGCAGCTCGCGGGGACAGACCCCCCGGGAGACCCAGTACTTC | CASSSRGQTPRETQYF
. | TRBJ2-7 | TRBD1 | TRBV4-3 | TGCGCCAGCAGCGAAACAGGGGACAGGTACGAGCAGTACTTC | CASSETGDRYEQYF
. | TRBJ2-3 | TRBD2 | TRBV27 | TGTGCCACAATCAAACGGGGGGGGAACACAGATACGCAGTATTTT | CATIKRGGNTDTQYF
. | TRBJ2-1 | . | TRBV13 | TGTGCCAGCAACCTCCGCGGGACCTACAATGAGCAGTTCTTC | CASNLRGTYNEQFF
. | TRBJ1-2 | . | TRBV29-1 | TGCAGCGTTGGGGACCACGGGAGTGGCTACACCTTC | CSVGDHGSGYTF
. | TRBJ2-3 | TRBD2 | TRBV9 | TGTGCCAGCAGCACCCGACTAGCTTTAGATACGCAGTATTTT | CASSTRLALDTQYF
. | TRBJ1-4 | . | TRBV28 | TGTGCCAGCAGTTTGGGGGGGGAAAAACTGTTTTTT | CASSLGGEKLFF
. | TRBJ1-4 | TRBD1 | TRBV5-1 | TGCGCCAGCAGCTTGGGACAGGGGAGAGAAAAACTGTTTTTT | CASSLGQGREKLFF
. | TRBJ2-1 | . | TRBV7-2 | TGTGCCAGCAGCTTAGTTCTAGCCACCAATGAGCAGTTCTTC | CASSLVLATNEQFF
. | TRBJ2-7 | . | TRBV5-1 | TGCGCCAGCAGCTTGGTCCAGGGCTACGAGCAGTACTTC | CASSLVQGYEQYF
. | TRBJ1-1 | . | TRBV6-5 | TGTGCCAGCAGTTCAGACTCCAGGAACACTGAAGCTTTCTTT | CASSSDSRNTEAFF
once | TRBJ1-5 | TRBD1 | TRBV14 | TGTGCCAGCAGCCAAGGAGGACAGGGTAATCAGCCCCAGCATTTT | CASSQGGQGNQPQHF
. | TRBJ1-1 | TRBD1 | TRBV5-1 | TGCGCCAGCAGCTTCAGACAGGGGGGCACTGAAGCTTTCTTT | CASSFRQGGTEAFF
. | TRBJ2-2 | . | TRBV5-1 | TGCGCCAGCAGCTTGGTTGCGGGGACCGGGGAGCTGTTTTTT | CASSLVAGTGELFF
. | TRBJ1-3 | . | TRBV25-1 | TGTGCCAGCAGTGAACCGGGAGGAAACACCATATATTTT | CASSEPGGNTIYF
. | TRBJ2-5 | . | TRBV18 | TGTGCCAGCTCACCCGACAGGCAAGAGACCCAGTACTTC | CASSPDRQETQYF
. | TRBJ1-5 | TRBD1 | TRBV5-6 | TGTGCCAGCAGCCGGGGGGACAGGGAAATCTATAGCAATCAGCCCCAGCATTTT | CASSRGDREIYSNQPQHF
. | TRBJ2-2 | TRBD1 | TRBV5-1 | TGCGCCAGCAGCTTGGAGGGGGCGGAATTTTCCGGGGAGCTGTTTTTT | CASSLEGAEFSGELFF
. | TRBJ2-3 | TRBD2 | TRBV5-5 | TGTGCCAGCAGGCCCGGACTAGCGGGGGGGCCCGATACGCAGTATTTT | CASRPGLAGGPDTQYF